This TCR beta chain is from a study of vaccination and CD4 T cells after COVID-19. This clonotype turned up a few times. Antigen unknown. Trimming stripped 2 bases from V and 1 base from J, with 9 bases between. From germline, CDR1 is DFQATT and CDR2 SNEGSKA (reference sequence). The CDR3 length is 14 residues. As to treatment: roughly ten-day PBMC culture with coronavirus spike peptide pools or control peptides (ViraFEST assay). Oncomine TCR Beta short-read sequencing was applied to DNA from cultured CD4+ T cells. Each CDR3 protein is one row after TCRdb ran MiXCR on the PCR reads. Among around 19,000 distinct CDR3 sequences, 35% to 55% were seen once, and the ten largest hold roughly an eighth.

V usage is TRBV20-1 and J usage is TRBJ1-5, with a weak D call TRBD1 (6 bases). The clonotype was recovered from a human donor who had recovered from COVID-19. Material: CD4+ T cells from blood, cultured in vitro. CDR3 loop: CSARTRGSNQPQHF. Here the CDR3 DNA reads TGCAGTGCTAGAACCAGGGGAAGCAATCAGCCCCAGCATTTT.